Each of the 20 T cell receptor beta chains below was sequenced from the same sample in a study of cytomegalovirus exposure and HLA in healthy donors. Use of 60 Vbeta and 13 Jbeta primers characterized the PCR. This table comes from immunoSEQ multiplex PCR, and its TCRdb copy is limited to in-frame clones, with some not included. The top ten clones hold 5.4% of a sample with 200,000 to 300,000 clones, 82% of them seen once. Material for sequencing was PBMCs. The receptors come from a woman aged 40 to 50 in good health and CMV-seropositive.

J is TRBJ2-5 and V is TRBV9; 10 bases line up with TRBD1. With 3 bases clipped from V and 1 base from J, the junction kept 6 bases outside the gene matches. CDR1 and CDR2 (germline): SGDLS, YYNGEE. This CDR3 has 16 residues. CDR3 nucleotide sequence: TGTGCCAGCAGCGCGAAGACAGGGGGCTCCCAAGAGACCCAGTACTTC. It yields the protein CASSAKTGGSQETQYF.

The J gene is TRBJ1-1, the V gene TRBV27; no clear D gene. The CDR3 is made up of 15 amino acids. In germline, CDR1 is MNHEY, CDR2 SMNVEV (reference sequence). Trimming removed 4 bases at V and 1 base at J, with 13 bases between. CDR3 bases: TGTGCCAGCAGTTCCCCTGGTGCGGGGAACACTGAAGCTTTCTTT. The encoded protein is CASSSPGAGNTEAFF.

The chain links TRBV6-1 to TRBJ1-1; TRBD1 might be the D (6 bases). The V gene lost 11 bases and the J gene lost 4 bases, with 14 bases spanning the gap. This CDR3 is built from 12 residues. CDR1 is MNHNS, CDR2 SASEGT, per germline. CDR3 sequence (DNA): TGTGCCGAACAGGGTAAGGGCACTGAAGCTTTCTTT. Translated: CAEQGKGTEAFF.

The genes are TRBV7-2 and TRBJ1-1, with D maybe TRBD1 (6 bases). Germline CDR1 reads SGHTA; CDR2 reads FQGNSA. The CDR3 length is 14 residues. V lost 5 bases to trimming and J lost 1 base, with 11 bases between them. CDR3 nucleotides: TGTGCCAGCAGCATATCACAGGGGAACACTGAAGCTTTCTTT. It translates to CASSISQGNTEAFF. Filled out from reference TRBV7-2 and TRBJ1-1, the complete variable domain reads GAGVSQSPSNKVTEKGKDVELRCDPISGHTALYWYRQSLGQGLEFLIYFQGNSAPDKSGLPSDRFSAERTGGSVSTLTIQRTQQEDSAVYLCASSISQGNTEAFFGQGTRLTVV.

Only a few counts were recorded for this clone. The chain recombines TRBV5-5 with TRBJ1-2; TRBD1 agrees at 7 bases. V was pared by 1 base and J by 0 bases, with 9 bases of the junction left unmatched. Germline V CDR1 and CDR2: SGHKS, YYEKEE (reference sequence). This CDR3 is 17 amino acids long. In nucleotides, the CDR3 is TGTGCCAGCAGCTTGTATAGGGGGCCTTACTCTAACTATGGCTACACCTTC. It yields the protein CASSLYRGPYSNYGYTF.

The chain links TRBV9 to TRBJ2-3, with 9 nucleotides matching TRBD2. CDR3 size: 16 residues. The germline V gene has CDR1 SGDLS and CDR2 YYNGEE. The ends lost 3 bases at V and 7 bases at J; junction bases unmatched: 12. CDR3 bases: TGTGCCAGCAGCGCCCAGCGGGGGGCTTCCATGAATACGCAGTATTTT. Its translation: CASSAQRGASMNTQYF.

V gene TRBV7-7 combines with J gene TRBJ2-1; D is undetermined. V lost 5 bases and J 7 bases, leaving 12 bases between the germline ends. Germline V gene data show CDR1 as SSHAT and CDR2 as FNYEAQ (reference sequence). The CDR3 sequence is 13 residues long. Written as DNA, the CDR3 is TGTGCCAGCAGCCCGTCCCTGGCAAATGAGCAGTTCTTC. This codes for CASSPSLANEQFF.

The chain joins TRBV10-3 to TRBJ2-7, with 15 bases fitting TRBD2. Losses at the gene ends were 9 bases for V and 4 bases for J; bases not matched to a gene: 1. Germline lookup yields CDR1 ENHRY and CDR2 SYGVKD. The CDR3 covers 13 residues. CDR3 DNA: TGTGCCATTGGGACTAGCGGGAGGTACGAGCAGTACTTC. This gives the protein CAIGTSGRYEQYF.

V is TRBV6-1 and J is TRBJ1-3, with a tentative D call TRBD1 (5 bases). Looked up from germline, CDR1 is MNHNS and CDR2 is SASEGT. V was clipped by 7 bases and J by 7 bases, with 17 bases between them. This CDR3 spans 14 amino acids. CDR3: CASTGHPGGNTIYF. CDR3 DNA sequence: TGTGCCAGCACCGGACACCCCGGGGGGAACACCATATATTTT.

The DNA of the CDR3 is TGCGCCAGCAGCCGGACAGGGGGCTCCGATGAGCAGTTCTTC. Amino acid sequence: CASSRTGGSDEQFF. This rearrangement joins TRBV5-1 to TRBJ2-1; 11 bases match TRBD1. Germline lookup yields CDR1 SGHRS and CDR2 YFSETQ. The V and J ends lost 4 bases and 8 bases, in that order; junction bases with no gene match: 5. This CDR3 is built from 14 residues.

The chain has TRBV28 and TRBJ1-3; 9 bases fit TRBD1. The ends lost 1 base at V and 6 bases at J; junction bases unmatched: 1. The CDR3 has 14 residues. The germline gives CDR1 MDHEN, CDR2 SYDVKM. CDR3: CASSLLQGANTIYF. In nucleotides, the CDR3 is TGTGCCAGCAGTTTATTACAGGGGGCAAACACCATATATTTT.

This rearrangement joins TRBV2 to TRBJ2-7; D is possibly TRBD1 (6 bases). This CDR3 is 14 amino acids long. V dropped 7 bases and J dropped 3 bases, with 16 bases sitting between them. Germline values: CDR1 SNHLY, CDR2 FYNNEI. The CDR3 loop reads CASNTYQGFYEQYF. The CDR3 DNA follows: TGTGCCAGCAATACTTACCAGGGGTTCTACGAGCAGTACTTC.

The chain employs TRBV11-3 and TRBJ2-7, with D perhaps TRBD1 (6 bases). The germline V gene encodes CDR1 SGHNT and CDR2 YENEEA. There are 14 residues in the CDR3. V was cut by 2 bases and J by 0 bases, with 8 bases left in between. The CDR3 reads CASSLTGSSYEQYF. The CDR3 DNA is TGTGCCAGCAGCTTAACAGGGTCCTCCTACGAGCAGTACTTC.

This sequence joins TRBV4-1 and TRBJ2-2; 9 bases match TRBD1. Germline V gene sequence: CDR1 MGHRA, CDR2 YSYEKL. J lost 7 bases, V lost 5 bases, and 11 bases had no gene match. The CDR3 is made up of 16 amino acids. The CDR3 protein is CASSTRQGEMIGELFF. CDR3 nucleotides: TGCGCCAGCAGCACACGACAGGGGGAAATGATCGGGGAGCTGTTTTTT.

This chain uses TRBV29-1 with TRBJ1-1; D is uncertain. Trimming cost V 5 bases and J 8 bases, with 12 bases left between them. The germline gives CDR1 SQVTM, CDR2 ANQGSEA. The CDR3 is 11 residues long. CDR3 protein: CSVLRLPEAFF. Written as DNA, the CDR3 is TGCAGCGTTTTGCGACTACCCGAAGCTTTCTTT.

The rearrangement joins TRBV29-1 to TRBJ2-4; 10 bases are shared with TRBD1. The V and J ends lost 0 bases and 13 bases, in that order; junction bases with no gene match: 9. In germline, CDR1 is SQVTM, CDR2 ANQGSEA. This CDR3 contains 14 residues. The CDR3: CSVEEGQGGAFQYF. CDR3 nucleotide sequence: TGCAGCGTTGAAGAAGGACAGGGGGGAGCATTCCAGTACTTC.

The gene calls are TRBV4-3 and TRBJ2-7, with 7 bases matching TRBD2. CDR3 size: 15 residues. Trimming at V came to 2 bases and at J to 4 bases, leaving 8 bases not matched to a gene. Germline loops: CDR1 LGHNA, CDR2 YSLEER. The CDR3 region is CASSQNRLAGYEQYF. CDR3 sequence (DNA): TGCGCCAGCAGCCAAAACAGACTAGCCGGATACGAGCAGTACTTC.

The J gene is TRBJ2-6, the V gene TRBV6-1; a weak D match, TRBD2 (6 bases). Germline V gene lookup returns CDR1 MNHNS and CDR2 SASEGT. V was cut by 4 bases and J by 2 bases, with 9 bases left in between. The CDR3 is made up of 15 amino acids. Here the CDR3 reads CASSGERAGANVLTF. In nucleotides, the CDR3 is TGTGCCAGCAGTGGAGAGCGGGCTGGGGCCAACGTCCTGACTTTC.

The chain employs TRBV7-2 and TRBJ2-7, with a weak D call TRBD1 (7 bases). This CDR3 region has 15 residues. The V end was cut by 3 bases, the J end by 1 base, with 13 bases between. Germline-derived CDR1 and CDR2 are SGHTA and FQGNSA. This CDR3 is CASSFQTGTSYEQYF. The CDR3 DNA reads as TGTGCCAGCAGCTTCCAGACAGGGACTTCCTACGAGCAGTACTTC.

This clone was observed a handful of times. The chain uses TRBV11-2 and TRBJ2-3, with TRBD2 matching over 11 bases. The germline V gene encodes CDR1 SGHAT and CDR2 FQNNGV. CDR3 length: 15 residues. V lost 1 base and J lost 11; bases outside the gene matches: 8. The CDR3 DNA is TGTGCCAGCAGCTTAGTGGGTCTAGCGGGGGGAAGGCAGTATTTT. It codes for CASSLVGLAGGRQYF.